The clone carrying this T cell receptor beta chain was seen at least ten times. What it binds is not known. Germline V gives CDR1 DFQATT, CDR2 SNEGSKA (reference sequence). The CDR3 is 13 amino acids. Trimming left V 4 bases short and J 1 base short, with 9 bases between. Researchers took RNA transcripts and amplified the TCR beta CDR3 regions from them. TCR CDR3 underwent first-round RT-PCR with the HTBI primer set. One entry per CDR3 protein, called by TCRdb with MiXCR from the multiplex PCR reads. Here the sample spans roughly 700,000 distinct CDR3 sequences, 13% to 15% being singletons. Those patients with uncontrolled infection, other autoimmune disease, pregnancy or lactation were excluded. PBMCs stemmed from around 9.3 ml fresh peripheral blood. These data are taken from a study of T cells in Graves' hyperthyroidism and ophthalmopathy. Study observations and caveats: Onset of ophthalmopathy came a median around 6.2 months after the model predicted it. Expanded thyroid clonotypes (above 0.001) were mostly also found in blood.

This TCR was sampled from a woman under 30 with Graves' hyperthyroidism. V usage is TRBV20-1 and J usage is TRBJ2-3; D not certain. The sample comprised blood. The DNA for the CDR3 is TGCAGTGCTACTCGGACGGGCACAGATACGCAGTATTTT. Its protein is CSATRTGTDTQYF.